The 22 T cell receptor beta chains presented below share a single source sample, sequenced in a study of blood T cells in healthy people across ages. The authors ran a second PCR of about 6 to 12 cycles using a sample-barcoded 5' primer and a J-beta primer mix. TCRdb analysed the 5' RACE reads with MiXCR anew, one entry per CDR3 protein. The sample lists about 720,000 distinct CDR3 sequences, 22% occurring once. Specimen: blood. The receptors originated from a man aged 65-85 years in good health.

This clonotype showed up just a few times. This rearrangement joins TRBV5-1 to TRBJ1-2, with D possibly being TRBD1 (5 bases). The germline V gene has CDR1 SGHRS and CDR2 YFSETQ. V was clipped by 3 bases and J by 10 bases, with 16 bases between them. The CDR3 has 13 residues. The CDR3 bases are TGCGCCAGCAGCTGGGGCTCCGACAGACCCTACACCTTC. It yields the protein CASSWGSDRPYTF.

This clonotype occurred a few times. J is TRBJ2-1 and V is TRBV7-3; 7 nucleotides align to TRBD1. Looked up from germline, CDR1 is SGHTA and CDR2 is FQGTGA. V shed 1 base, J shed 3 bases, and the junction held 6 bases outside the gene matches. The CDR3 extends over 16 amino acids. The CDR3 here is CASSLNPGQSYNEQFF. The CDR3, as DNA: TGTGCCAGCAGCTTAAATCCGGGACAGAGCTACAATGAGCAGTTCTTC.

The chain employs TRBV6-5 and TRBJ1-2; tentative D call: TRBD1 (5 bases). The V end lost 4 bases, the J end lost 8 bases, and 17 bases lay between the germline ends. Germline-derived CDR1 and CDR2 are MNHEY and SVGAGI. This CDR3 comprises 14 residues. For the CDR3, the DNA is TGTGCCAGCAGTTCCGTTGGGACCACGGGGGGCTACACCTTC. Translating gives CASSSVGTTGGYTF.

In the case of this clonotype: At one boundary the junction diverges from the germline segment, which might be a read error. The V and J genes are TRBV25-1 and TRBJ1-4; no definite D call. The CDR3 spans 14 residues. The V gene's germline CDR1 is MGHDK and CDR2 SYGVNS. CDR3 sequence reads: CASSEFRQNEKLFF. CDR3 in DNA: TGTGCCAGTAGTGAATTTCGGCAGAATGAAAAACTGTTTTTT.

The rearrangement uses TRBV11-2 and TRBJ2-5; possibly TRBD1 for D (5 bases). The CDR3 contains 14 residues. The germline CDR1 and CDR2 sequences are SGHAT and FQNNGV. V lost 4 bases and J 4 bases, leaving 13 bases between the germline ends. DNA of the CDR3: TGTGCCAGCAGCTCTGGACAACCATCAGAGACCCAGTACTTC. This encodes CASSSGQPSETQYF. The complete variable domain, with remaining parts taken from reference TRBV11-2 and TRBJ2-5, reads EAGVAQSPRYKIIEKRQSVAFWCNPISGHATLYWYQQILGQGPKLLIQFQNNGVVDDSQLPKDRFSAERLKGVDSTLKIQPAKLEDSAVYLCASSSGQPSETQYFGPGTRLLVL.

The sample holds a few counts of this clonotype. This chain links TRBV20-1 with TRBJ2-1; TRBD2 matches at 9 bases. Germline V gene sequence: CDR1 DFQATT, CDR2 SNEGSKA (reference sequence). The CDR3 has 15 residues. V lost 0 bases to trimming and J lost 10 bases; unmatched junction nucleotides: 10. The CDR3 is CSARDLRTSAEEQFF. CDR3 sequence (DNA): TGCAGTGCTAGAGATCTAAGGACTAGCGCCGAGGAGCAGTTCTTC.

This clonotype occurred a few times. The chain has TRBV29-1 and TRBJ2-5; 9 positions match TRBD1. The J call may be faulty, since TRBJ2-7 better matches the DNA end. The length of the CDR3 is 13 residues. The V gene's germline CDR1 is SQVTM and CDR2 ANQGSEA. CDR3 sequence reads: CSVQRTGAYEQYF. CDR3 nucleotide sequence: TGCAGCGTTCAAAGGACAGGGGCCTACGAGCAGTACTTC.

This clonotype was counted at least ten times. CDR3 sequence reads: CASSLEPGYEQYF. The CDR3 DNA reads as TGTGCCAGCAGCTTAGAACCGGGCTACGAGCAGTACTTC. V and J are TRBV7-7 and TRBJ2-7; D is unresolved. Germline V gives CDR1 SSHAT, CDR2 FNYEAQ (reference sequence). Deletions cut 1 base from V and 3 bases from J, with 7 bases between. This CDR3 has 13 amino acids.

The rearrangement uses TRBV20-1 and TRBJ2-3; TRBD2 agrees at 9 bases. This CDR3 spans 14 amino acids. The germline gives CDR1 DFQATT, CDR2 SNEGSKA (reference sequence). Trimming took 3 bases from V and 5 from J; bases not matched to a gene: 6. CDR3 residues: CSASRREGGDTQYF. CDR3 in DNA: TGCAGTGCTAGCAGGCGGGAGGGGGGAGATACGCAGTATTTT.

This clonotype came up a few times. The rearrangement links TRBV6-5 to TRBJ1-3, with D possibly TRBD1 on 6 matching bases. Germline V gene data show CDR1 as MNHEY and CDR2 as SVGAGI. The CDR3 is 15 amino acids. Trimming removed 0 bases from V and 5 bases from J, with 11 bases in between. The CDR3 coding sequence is TGTGCCAGCAGTTACTCTGGACAGAGGAGAAACACCATATATTTT. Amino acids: CASSYSGQRRNTIYF.

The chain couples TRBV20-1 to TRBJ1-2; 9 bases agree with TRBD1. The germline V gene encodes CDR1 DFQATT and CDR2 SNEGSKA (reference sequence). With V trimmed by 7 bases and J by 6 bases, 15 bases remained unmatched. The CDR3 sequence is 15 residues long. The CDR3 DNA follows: TGCAGTGTTCTTGGGACAGGGAGTATTCGAAATGGCTACACCTTC. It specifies CSVLGTGSIRNGYTF.

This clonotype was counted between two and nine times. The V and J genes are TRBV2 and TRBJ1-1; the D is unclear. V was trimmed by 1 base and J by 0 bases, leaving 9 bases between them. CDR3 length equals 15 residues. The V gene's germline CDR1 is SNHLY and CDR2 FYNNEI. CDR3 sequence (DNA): TGTGCCAGCAGTGAAGAGGTCAGTCTGAACACTGAAGCTTTCTTT. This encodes CASSEEVSLNTEAFF.

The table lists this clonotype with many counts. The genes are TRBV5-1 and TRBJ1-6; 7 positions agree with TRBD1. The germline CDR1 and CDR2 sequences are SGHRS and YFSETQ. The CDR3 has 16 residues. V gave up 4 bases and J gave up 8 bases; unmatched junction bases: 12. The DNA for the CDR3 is TGCGCCAGCAGCGTCACCCCAGGGGGAGAAGATTCACCCCTCCACTTT. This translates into CASSVTPGGEDSPLHF.

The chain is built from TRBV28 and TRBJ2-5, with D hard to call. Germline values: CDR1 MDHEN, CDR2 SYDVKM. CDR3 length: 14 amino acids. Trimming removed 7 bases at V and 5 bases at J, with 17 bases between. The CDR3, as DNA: TGTGCCAGCACCTCCTCGGACCGAGCGGAGACCCAGTACTTC. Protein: CASTSSDRAETQYF. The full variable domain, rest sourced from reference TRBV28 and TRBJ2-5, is DVKVTQSSRYLVKRTGEKVFLECVQDMDHENMFWYRQDPGLGLRLIYFSYDVKMKEKGDIPEGYSVSREKKERFSLILESASTNQTSMYLCASTSSDRAETQYFGPGTRLLVL.

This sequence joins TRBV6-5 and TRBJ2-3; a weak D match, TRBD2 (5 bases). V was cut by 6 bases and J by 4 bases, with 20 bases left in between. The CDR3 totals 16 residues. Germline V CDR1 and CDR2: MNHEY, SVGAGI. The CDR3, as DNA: TGTGCCAGCAGCCCTACCGAGGGCCGGGTAGCAGATACGCAGTATTTT. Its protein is CASSPTEGRVADTQYF.

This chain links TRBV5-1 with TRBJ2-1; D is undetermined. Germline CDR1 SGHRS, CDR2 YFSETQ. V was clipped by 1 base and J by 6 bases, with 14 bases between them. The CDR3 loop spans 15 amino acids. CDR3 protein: CASSLNGYLGNEQFF. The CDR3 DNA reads TGCGCCAGCAGCTTGAACGGTTATTTGGGCAATGAGCAGTTCTTC. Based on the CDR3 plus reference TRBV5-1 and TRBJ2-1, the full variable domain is KAGVTQTPRYLIKTRGQQVTLSCSPISGHRSVSWYQQTPGQGLQFLFEYFSETQRNKGNFPGRFSGRQFSNSRSEMNVSTLELGDSALYLCASSLNGYLGNEQFFGPGTRLTVL.

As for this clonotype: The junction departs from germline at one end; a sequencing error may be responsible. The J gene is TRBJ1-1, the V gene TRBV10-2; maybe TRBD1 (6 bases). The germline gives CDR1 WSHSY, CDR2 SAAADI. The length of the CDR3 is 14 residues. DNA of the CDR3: TGCGCCAGCAGTGAACAGGGCACCATGGGTGAAGCTTCCTTT. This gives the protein CASSEQGTMGEASF.

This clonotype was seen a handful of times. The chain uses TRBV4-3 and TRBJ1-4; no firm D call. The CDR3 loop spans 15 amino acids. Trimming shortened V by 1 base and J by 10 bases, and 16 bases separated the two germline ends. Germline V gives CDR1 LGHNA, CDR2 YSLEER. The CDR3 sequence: CASSQAVREGRKLFF. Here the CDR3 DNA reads TGCGCCAGCAGCCAAGCGGTTAGGGAAGGAAGAAAACTGTTTTTT.

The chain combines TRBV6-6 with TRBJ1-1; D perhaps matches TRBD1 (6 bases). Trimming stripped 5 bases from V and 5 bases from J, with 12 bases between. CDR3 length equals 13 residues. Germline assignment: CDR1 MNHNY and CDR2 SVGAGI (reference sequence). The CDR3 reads CASSTKQGTEAFF. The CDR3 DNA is TGTGCCAGCAGTACGAAACAGGGAACTGAAGCTTTCTTT.

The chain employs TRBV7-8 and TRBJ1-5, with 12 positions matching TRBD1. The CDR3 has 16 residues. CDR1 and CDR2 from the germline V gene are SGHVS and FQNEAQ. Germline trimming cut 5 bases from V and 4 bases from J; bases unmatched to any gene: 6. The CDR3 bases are TGTGCCAGCAGCCCGAGGGACAGGGGGCCAAATCAGCCCCAGCATTTT. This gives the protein CASSPRDRGPNQPQHF.

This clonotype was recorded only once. In DNA, the CDR3 is TGTGCCAGCAGGAGAGACAGGGGTACTGAAGCTTTCTTT. Its protein product is CASRRDRGTEAFF. V is TRBV12-3 or TRBV12-4 and J is TRBJ1-1, with 8 bases matching TRBD1. J lost 5 bases, V lost 6 bases, and 5 bases had no gene match. The CDR3 covers 13 residues.

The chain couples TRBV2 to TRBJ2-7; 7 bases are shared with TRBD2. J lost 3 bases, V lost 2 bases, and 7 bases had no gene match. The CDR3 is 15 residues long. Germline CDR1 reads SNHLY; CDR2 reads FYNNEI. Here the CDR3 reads CASSELGVAGYEQYF. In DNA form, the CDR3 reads TGTGCCAGCAGTGAACTTGGGGTAGCGGGCTACGAGCAGTACTTC.